One and the same sample provided the 17 T cell receptor beta chains below, sequenced in a study of CD8 T cells in Susac syndrome. Random hexamers primed reverse transcription of about 0.5 to 1 ug RNA. From the immunoSEQ multiplex PCR reads, TCRdb called clonotypes with MiXCR, one entry per CDR3 protein. Of about 66,000 distinct CDR3 sequences in the sample, 85% to 95% were seen once. Specimen: CD8+ T cells from PBMCs. These receptors came from a human donor with multiple sclerosis.

The count of this clonotype is one. The chain has TRBV14 and TRBJ2-1; 10 bases map to TRBD2. This CDR3 has 21 amino acids. CDR1 SGHDN and CDR2 FVKESK come from the germline V gene. V dropped 2 bases and J dropped 1; count of bases not matched to a gene: 17. The DNA for the CDR3 is TGTGCCAGCAGCCAACCCCGTGAGAGAGCGGGAGGGCCCGGGTCCTACAATGAGCAGTTCTTC. Its protein is CASSQPRERAGGPGSYNEQFF.

The J gene is TRBJ2-1, the V gene TRBV7-9; 7 bases map to TRBD2. Germline CDR1 reads SEHNR; CDR2 reads FQNEAQ (reference sequence). The junction had 11 bases not matched to a gene; V was cut back by 8 bases and J by 4 bases. The CDR3 runs to 15 residues. The CDR3 nucleotides are TGTGCCAGCCAAAGGAGGGAGGGGATATACAATGAGCAGTTCTTC. It translates to CASQRREGIYNEQFF. The full variable domain, its missing parts supplied by reference TRBV7-9 and TRBJ2-1, is DTGVSQNPRHKITKRGQNVTFRCDPISEHNRLYWYRQTLGQGPEFLTYFQNEAQLEKSRLLSDRFSAERPKGSFSTLEIQRTEQGDSAMYLCASQRREGIYNEQFFGPGTRLTVL.

The chain uses TRBV6-5 and TRBJ2-7; D gene uncertain. In germline, CDR1 is MNHEY, CDR2 SVGAGI. The CDR3 runs 15 residues. Trimming stripped 5 bases from V and 7 bases from J, with 21 bases between. CDR3 in amino acids: CASSAPQSLAEEQYF. CDR3 nucleotides: TGTGCCAGCAGTGCGCCTCAATCCCTGGCGGAGGAGCAGTACTTC.

The chain joins TRBV29-1 to TRBJ2-7, with D perhaps TRBD1 (6 bases). Germline V gives CDR1 SQVTM, CDR2 ANQGSEA. Trimming removed 5 bases from V and 0 bases from J, with 11 bases in between. CDR3 length: 13 amino acids. CDR3: CSVITGSSYEQYF. CDR3 DNA: TGCAGCGTTATCACAGGGTCCTCCTACGAGCAGTACTTC.

The rearrangement uses TRBV5-1 and TRBJ2-1; TRBD2 matches 12 bases. V lost 0 bases, J lost 3 bases, and 16 bases stayed unmatched. The CDR3 covers 21 residues. Germline CDR1 and CDR2: SGHRS and YFSETQ. CDR3 nucleotide sequence: TGCGCCAGCAGCTTGGCCCCTATGACTAGCGGGGGTCCTATGTACTACAATGAGCAGTTCTTC. This encodes CASSLAPMTSGGPMYYNEQFF.

The chain carries TRBV6-5 and TRBJ1-1; 7 bases are shared with TRBD1. The length of the CDR3 is 12 residues. Looked up from germline, CDR1 is MNHEY and CDR2 is SVGAGI. The V segment lost 8 bases and the J segment 3 bases; nucleotides outside the gene matches: 3. CDR3: CASRDSHTEAFF. The CDR3 DNA follows: TGTGCCAGCCGGGACAGTCACACTGAAGCTTTCTTT.

V is TRBV5-1 and J is TRBJ2-1; 11 nucleotides agree with TRBD1. The germline V gene encodes CDR1 SGHRS and CDR2 YFSETQ. The CDR3 covers 14 residues. The ends lost 5 bases at V and 7 bases at J; junction bases unmatched: 5. This CDR3 is CASRAGQGVNEQFF. The CDR3 bases are TGCGCCAGCAGAGCGGGACAGGGGGTAAATGAGCAGTTCTTC.

The rearrangement uses TRBV13 and TRBJ1-6; 7 nucleotides match TRBD1. Germline-derived CDR1 and CDR2 are PRHDT and FYEKMQ (reference sequence). J gave up 8 bases and V 5 bases, and 9 bases lay outside the gene matches. This CDR3 comprises 15 residues. The CDR3 nucleotides read TGTGCCAGCAGCCCGTACAGGGGTGGGGATTCACCCCTCCACTTT. Translation gives CASSPYRGGDSPLHF.

The chain is built from TRBV14 and TRBJ2-7; D unresolved. Germline loops: CDR1 SGHDN, CDR2 FVKESK. The CDR3 has 13 amino acids. V lost 1 base and J lost 7, with 11 bases in between. The CDR3 loop reads CASSQGLWKEQYF. CDR3 in DNA: TGTGCCAGCAGCCAAGGCTTGTGGAAAGAGCAGTACTTC. The whole variable domain, remainder taken from reference TRBV14 and TRBJ2-7, is EAGVTQFPSHSVIEKGQTVTLRCDPISGHDNLYWYRRVMGKEIKFLLHFVKESKQDESGMPNNRFLAERTGGTYSTLKVQPAELEDSGVYFCASSQGLWKEQYFGPGTRLTVT.

Written as DNA, the CDR3 is TGCAGTGCTGGCATAATGGGGGAATCCTACAATGAGCAGTTCTTC. This encodes CSAGIMGESYNEQFF. The chain has TRBV20-1 and TRBJ2-1, with D possibly being TRBD1 or TRBD2 (5 bases each). Germline-derived CDR1 and CDR2 are DFQATT and SNEGSKA (reference sequence). Trimming took off 5 bases at V and 1 base at J, with 15 bases between the two ends. This CDR3 is built from 15 residues.

The rearrangement uses TRBV6-2 or TRBV6-3 and TRBJ2-7; D not resolved. Looked up from germline, CDR1 is MNHEY and CDR2 is SVGEGT. V was cut by 8 bases and J by 4 bases, with 6 bases left in between. CDR3 size: 10 residues. CDR3 sequence (DNA): TGTGCCAGCTGGGGATACGAGCAGTACTTC. Translating gives CASWGYEQYF.

The chain recombines TRBV12-3 or TRBV12-4 with TRBJ2-7; 13 bases fit TRBD2. Unmatched junction bases numbered 4, after V lost 4 bases and J lost 7 bases. CDR3 length equals 14 residues. As DNA, the CDR3 is TGTGCCAGCAGTTATGGACTAGCGGGGGAAGAGCAGTACTTC. It is translated as CASSYGLAGEEQYF.

This sequence joins TRBV27 and TRBJ2-1; 12 bases are shared with TRBD2. After removal of 7 bases from V and 4 bases from J, the junction contained 2 bases not matched to a gene. This CDR3 region has 14 residues. Germline V gene data show CDR1 as MNHEY and CDR2 as SMNVEV (reference sequence). This CDR3 is CASILAGGYNEQFF. CDR3 nucleotide sequence: TGTGCCAGCATTCTAGCGGGAGGGTACAATGAGCAGTTCTTC.

The chain is built from TRBV20-1 and TRBJ2-1; 7 nucleotides align to TRBD2. Trimming took 0 bases from V and 4 from J; bases not matched to a gene: 3. The CDR3 has 14 amino acids. The germline V gene encodes CDR1 DFQATT and CDR2 SNEGSKA (reference sequence). CDR3 in amino acids: CSARDGRDYNEQFF. The CDR3 bases are TGCAGTGCTAGAGATGGGAGGGATTACAATGAGCAGTTCTTC.

The chain joins TRBV29-1 to TRBJ2-6; D possibly corresponds to TRBD2 (6 bases). Per the germline V gene, CDR1 is SQVTM and CDR2 is ANQGSEA. V was pared by 3 bases and J by 2 bases, with 8 bases between. The CDR3 loop spans 14 amino acids. CDR3 region: CSVDPGAGANVLTF. CDR3 DNA: TGCAGCGTTGACCCGGGGGCTGGGGCCAACGTCCTGACTTTC.

This clonotype was found once. The chain employs TRBV5-6 and TRBJ1-2; D is ambiguous. Per germline, CDR1 SGHDT and CDR2 YYEEEE. Trimming removed 2 bases from V and 5 bases from J, with 13 bases in between. CDR3 length: 14 amino acids. The CDR3 sequence is CASSFGVGTYGYTF. For the CDR3, the DNA is TGTGCCAGCAGCTTTGGGGTCGGAACTTATGGCTACACCTTC.

V usage is TRBV30 and J usage is TRBJ2-7; D gene unclear. V lost 2 bases to trimming and J lost 6 bases, with 8 bases between them. Germline V gene lookup returns CDR1 GTSNPN and CDR2 SVGIG (reference sequence). This CDR3 has 11 residues. DNA of the CDR3: TGTGCCTGGAGTCCAGACCGCGAGCAGTACTTC. Protein: CAWSPDREQYF.